Here is one T cell receptor (beta chain) with its context. What it recognizes is unknown. V was clipped by 2 bases and J by 5 bases, with 13 bases between them. The germline CDR1 and CDR2 sequences are DFQATT and SNEGSKA (reference sequence). The CDR3 has 13 amino acids. TCRdb reanalysed the RT-PCR reads using MiXCR and keeps one entry per CDR3 protein. The repertoire holds approximately 250,000 distinct CDR3 sequences, about 12% seen once, with approximately 7.8% in the top ten. The entry originates in a study of response to subunit inactivated influenza vaccine. Study conclusions and caveats: The authors offered the suggestion that each seasonal influenza vaccination recruits few new T cells.

This chain links TRBV20-1 with TRBJ2-7; the D gene could be TRBD1 or TRBD2 (7 bases each). The specimen was non-naive T cells sorted from PBMCs, collected about 14 days before vaccination. The clonotype comes from a man aged 50-59 years who received an inactivated influenza vaccine. The CDR3 DNA follows: TGCAGTGCTAGAAGGCAGGGGGGGGACGAGCAGTACTTC. It translates to CSARRQGGDEQYF.